This T cell receptor (beta chain) was documented in a study of blood T cell repertoires in COVID-19. The wider study: Acute-phase and convalescent COVID-19 samples originated in the United States, Italy and Spain.

Data came from immunoSEQ multiplex PCR; TCRdb stores just in-frame clones and leaves some out. The data show 250,000 to 350,000 clones, about 80% seen once. Germline V gene data show CDR1 as MNHNS and CDR2 as SASEGT. The ends were cut back, 0 bases at V and 9 bases at J, with 15 bases in the middle. The CDR3 has 15 residues. The rearrangement joins TRBV6-1 to TRBJ2-1; weak D call: TRBD1 (6 bases). Sequencing was performed on peripheral blood. This sequence was found in a person aged 70 to 79 with COVID-19, enrolled during active disease. CDR3 sequence (DNA): TGTGCCAGCAGTGAAGCCGAACAGGGAATAGGTGAGCAGTTCTTC. Translation: CASSEAEQGIGEQFF.